Below, one TCR beta chain is given with its context. This specimen belongs to a study of CD8+ T cells in alopecia areata. Reverse transcription of extracted RNA yielded cDNA, which provided the sequencing template. Assay: immunoSEQ multiplex PCR; the TCRdb copy retains only in-frame clones and omits some. Of about 120,000 clones detected, 55% to 70% appear once; the ten largest clones hold 2.5% to 3%. Germline CDR1 and CDR2: MNHEY and SVGAGI. This CDR3 region has 11 residues. V was pared by 7 bases and J by 5 bases, with 8 bases between. This clonotype was obtained from a human donor in good health. The chain carries TRBV6-5 and TRBJ1-1; no clear D gene. Material: CD4+ T cells sorted from blood. CDR3 coding DNA: TGTGCCAGCACCGGAGGGACTGAAGCTTTCTTT. It translates to CASTGGTEAFF.